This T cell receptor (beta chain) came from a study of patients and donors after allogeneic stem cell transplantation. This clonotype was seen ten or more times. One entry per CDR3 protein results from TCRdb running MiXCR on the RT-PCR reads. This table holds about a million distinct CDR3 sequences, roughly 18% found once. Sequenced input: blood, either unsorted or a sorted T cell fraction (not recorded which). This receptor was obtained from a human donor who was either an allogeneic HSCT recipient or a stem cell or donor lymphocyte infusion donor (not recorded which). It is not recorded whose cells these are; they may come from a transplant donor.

CDR3 sequence reads: CASSPTGLNTEAFF. In nucleotides, the CDR3 is TGCGCCAGCAGCCCTACAGGGTTGAACACTGAAGCTTTCTTT. The J gene is TRBJ1-1, the V gene TRBV4-3; tentative D call: TRBD1 (6 bases). This CDR3 comprises 14 residues. V was shortened by 4 bases and J by 0 bases, with 9 bases between the two germline ends. Germline assignment: CDR1 LGHNA and CDR2 YSLEER.